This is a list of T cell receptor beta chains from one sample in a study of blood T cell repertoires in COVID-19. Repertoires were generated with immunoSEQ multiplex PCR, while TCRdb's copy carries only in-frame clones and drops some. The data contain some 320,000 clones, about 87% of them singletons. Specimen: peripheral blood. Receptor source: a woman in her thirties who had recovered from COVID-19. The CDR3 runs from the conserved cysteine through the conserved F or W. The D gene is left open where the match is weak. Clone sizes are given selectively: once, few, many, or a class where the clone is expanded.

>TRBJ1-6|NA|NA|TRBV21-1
CASSKAGGVNSPLHF
TGTGCCAGCAGCAAAGCGGGGGGGGTGAATTCACCCCTCCACTTT
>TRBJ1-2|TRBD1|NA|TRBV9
CASSVGAGQGLGYGYTF
TGTGCCAGCAGCGTAGGGGCGGGACAGGGTTTGGGCTATGGCTACACCTTC
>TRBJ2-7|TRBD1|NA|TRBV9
CASSLGTGVGEQYF
TGTGCCAGCTCTCTAGGGACAGGGGTGGGGGAGCAGTACTTC
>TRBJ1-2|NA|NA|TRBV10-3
CAIGGDYGYTF
TGTGCCATCGGCGGGGACTATGGCTACACCTTC
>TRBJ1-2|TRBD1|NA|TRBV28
CASSSAGTGGASYGYTF
TGTGCCAGCAGTTCTGCCGGGACAGGGGGCGCGAGTTATGGCTACACCTTC
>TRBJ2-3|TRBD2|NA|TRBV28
CASSFVRLAVTDTQYF
TGTGCCAGCAGTTTCGTTAGACTAGCCGTAACAGATACGCAGTATTTT
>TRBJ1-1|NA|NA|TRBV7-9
CASSLARGVTEAFF
TGTGCCAGCAGCTTAGCACGCGGGGTCACTGAAGCTTTCTTT
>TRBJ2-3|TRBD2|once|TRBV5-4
CASSFGTSFADTQYF
TGTGCCAGCAGCTTCGGGACTAGCTTCGCAGATACGCAGTATTTT
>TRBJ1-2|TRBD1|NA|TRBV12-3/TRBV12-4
CASGRQGYGYTF
TGTGCCAGCGGGCGACAGGGCTATGGCTACACCTTC
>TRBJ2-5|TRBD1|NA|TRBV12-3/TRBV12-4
CASSTGDRETQYF
TGTGCCAGCAGCACAGGGGACCGGGAGACCCAGTACTTC
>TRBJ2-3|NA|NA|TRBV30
CAWSPRVFQVADLTDTQYF
TGTGCCTGGAGCCCCAGGGTTTTCCAGGTAGCGGACCTCACAGATACGCAGTATTTT
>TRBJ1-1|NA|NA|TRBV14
CASSREGLGHTEAFF
TGTGCCAGCAGCCGGGAGGGGCTGGGTCACACTGAAGCTTTCTTT
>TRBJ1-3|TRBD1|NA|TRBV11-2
CASSSTGGSGNTIYF
TGTGCCAGCAGCTCGACAGGGGGCTCTGGAAACACCATATATTTT
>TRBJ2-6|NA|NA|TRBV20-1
CSAGGANVLTF
TGCAGTGCCGGTGGGGCCAACGTCCTGACTTTC
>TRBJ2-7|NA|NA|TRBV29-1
CSVGSRVGSYEQYF
TGCAGCGTTGGCAGCAGGGTGGGGTCCTACGAGCAGTACTTC
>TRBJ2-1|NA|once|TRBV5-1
CASSLDLASYNEQFF
TGCGCCAGCAGCTTGGATCTAGCTAGCTACAATGAGCAGTTCTTC
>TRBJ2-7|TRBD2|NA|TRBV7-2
CASSPSGGSSYEQYF
TGTGCCAGCAGCCCTAGCGGGGGTAGCTCCTACGAGCAGTACTTC
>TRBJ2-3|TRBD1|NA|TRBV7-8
CASSPGTGDRDTQYF
TGTGCCAGCAGCCCCGGGACAGGGGACCGAGATACGCAGTATTTT
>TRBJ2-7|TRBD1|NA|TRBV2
CASSRTGSSREQYF
TGTGCCAGCAGCCGGACAGGGTCAAGCCGGGAGCAGTACTTC
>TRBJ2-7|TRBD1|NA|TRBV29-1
CSVEGQESSSYEQYF
TGCAGCGTTGAGGGACAGGAGTCAAGCTCCTACGAGCAGTACTTC
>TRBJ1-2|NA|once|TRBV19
CASSPKGQAYTF
TGTGCCAGTAGCCCAAAGGGGCAGGCCTACACCTTC
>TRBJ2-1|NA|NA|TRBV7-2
CASSLSGAYNEQFF
TGTGCCAGCAGCTTGAGCGGCGCTTACAATGAGCAGTTCTTC
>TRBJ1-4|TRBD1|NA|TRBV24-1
CATSDSRGRLFF
TGTGCCACCAGTGATTCCAGGGGGCGACTGTTTTTT
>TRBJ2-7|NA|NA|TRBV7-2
CASSLVTNYEQYF
TGTGCCAGCAGCTTAGTAACTAATTACGAGCAGTACTTC
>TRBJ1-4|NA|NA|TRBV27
CASSLAGRGTNEKLFF
TGTGCCAGCAGTTTGGCGGGGAGGGGCACTAATGAAAAACTGTTTTTT
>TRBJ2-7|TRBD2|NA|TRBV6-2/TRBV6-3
CASSYSPPGRTEQYF
TGTGCCAGCAGTTATAGCCCTCCCGGGAGGACCGAGCAGTACTTC
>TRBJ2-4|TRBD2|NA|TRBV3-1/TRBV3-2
CASSPGGGYIQYF
TGTGCCAGCAGCCCCGGCGGGGGATACATTCAGTACTTC
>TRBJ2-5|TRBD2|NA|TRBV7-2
CASSLVSAGDRQETQYF
TGTGCCAGCAGCTTAGTATCAGCGGGGGACCGCCAAGAGACCCAGTACTTC
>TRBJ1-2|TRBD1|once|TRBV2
CASSELGRTGGSNYGYTF
TGTGCCAGCAGTGAACTGGGAAGGACAGGGGGCTCTAACTATGGCTACACCTTC
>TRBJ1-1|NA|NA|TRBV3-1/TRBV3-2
CASSPPDREAFF
TGTGCCAGCAGCCCTCCCGACAGGGAAGCTTTCTTT
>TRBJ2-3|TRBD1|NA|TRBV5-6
CASSSPRGQTQYF
TGTGCCAGCAGCTCCCCCAGGGGGCAGACGCAGTATTTT
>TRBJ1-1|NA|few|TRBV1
CTSSQDGQGASEAFF
TGCACCAGCAGCCAAGATGGACAGGGGGCATCTGAAGCTTTCTTT
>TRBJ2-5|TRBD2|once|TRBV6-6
CASSLSSGGAILTQYF
TGTGCCAGCAGTTTGAGTAGCGGGGGGGCCATTTTGACCCAGTACTTC
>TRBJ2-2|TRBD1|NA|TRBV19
CASSDTRGTGFTGELFF
TGTGCCAGTAGCGATACCCGCGGGACAGGGTTTACCGGGGAGCTGTTTTTT
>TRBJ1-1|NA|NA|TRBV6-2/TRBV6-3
CASSYSDSRSEAFF
TGTGCCAGCAGTTACTCCGACAGTAGGTCTGAAGCTTTCTTT
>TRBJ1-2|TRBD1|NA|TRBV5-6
CASSATTGKSSGYTF
TGTGCCAGCAGCGCGACGACAGGGAAATCTTCTGGCTACACCTTC
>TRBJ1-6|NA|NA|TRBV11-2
CASSLVRVANSPLHF
TGTGCCAGCAGCTTAGTCAGGGTCGCAAATTCACCCCTCCACTTT
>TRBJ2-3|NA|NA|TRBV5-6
CASSLPRRTDTQYF
TGTGCCAGCAGCTTGCCCAGGCGCACAGATACGCAGTATTTT
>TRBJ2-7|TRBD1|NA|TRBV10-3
CAISESGLGQGAYEQYF
TGTGCCATCAGTGAGTCGGGATTGGGACAGGGGGCATACGAGCAGTACTTC
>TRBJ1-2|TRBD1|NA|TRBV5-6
CASRPRQGIGYGYTF
TGTGCCAGCAGACCCCGACAGGGTATCGGCTATGGCTACACCTTC
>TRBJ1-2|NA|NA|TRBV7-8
CASSPTGQAYGYTF
TGTGCCAGCAGCCCCACAGGGCAGGCCTATGGCTACACCTTC
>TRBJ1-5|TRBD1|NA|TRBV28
CASSPLPAGGTQPQHF
TGTGCCAGCAGCCCCCTCCCTGCAGGGGGCACTCAGCCCCAGCATTTT
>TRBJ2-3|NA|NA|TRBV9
CASSGTGTDTQYF
TGTGCCAGCAGCGGAACAGGGACAGATACGCAGTATTTT
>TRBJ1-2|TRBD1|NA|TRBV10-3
CAISEYRDSYGYTF
TGTGCCATCAGTGAGTACCGGGACAGTTATGGCTACACCTTC
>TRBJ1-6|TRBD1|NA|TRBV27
CASARDRNSNSPLHF
TGTGCCAGCGCCCGGGACAGGAACAGTAATTCACCCCTCCACTTT
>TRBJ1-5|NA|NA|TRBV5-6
CASSLNGVRNQPQHF
TGTGCCAGCAGCTTGAACGGGGTGCGCAATCAGCCCCAGCATTTT
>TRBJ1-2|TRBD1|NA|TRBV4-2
CASSQDSGTGEYGYTF
TGTGCCAGCAGCCAAGATAGCGGGACAGGGGAGTATGGCTACACCTTC